This paragraph reports one T cell receptor beta chain. Antigen unknown. Method: immunoSEQ multiplex PCR; TCRdb's copy keeps in-frame clones and lacks some. Its table lists some 31,000 clones. HPV was found by MY09/MY11 PCR and dot-blot genotyping. The data belong to a study of T cells in women clearing cervical HPV infection. Study-level information: Case blood drawn at lesion detection; control blood after infection cleared.

Study-level findings and limits: Effector/memory and HPV-specific T cells were not isolated, and association timing is unknown. CIN3+ cases had significantly higher TCR repertoire richness than controls, but evenness did not differ.

This clonotype was sampled from a woman between 18 and 75 years old with a cervical HPV16 infection that either progressed to CIN3+ or cleared (not recorded which). The sequencing sample was made of blood buffy coat.

CDR3 bases read: TGTGCCTGGAGTGTAGGGCCCGGGGAG. This codes for CAWSVGPGE. The entire CDR3 protein is CAWSVGPGELFF. The gene calls are TRBV30 and TRBJ2-2; no clear D. The CDR3 extends 3 residues past the end of the read, so its final part is completed from the germline J gene. The V gene's germline CDR1 is GTSNPN and CDR2 SVGIG (reference sequence). CDR3 size: 12 residues. Trimming stripped 0 bases from V and 6 bases from J, with 5 bases between.